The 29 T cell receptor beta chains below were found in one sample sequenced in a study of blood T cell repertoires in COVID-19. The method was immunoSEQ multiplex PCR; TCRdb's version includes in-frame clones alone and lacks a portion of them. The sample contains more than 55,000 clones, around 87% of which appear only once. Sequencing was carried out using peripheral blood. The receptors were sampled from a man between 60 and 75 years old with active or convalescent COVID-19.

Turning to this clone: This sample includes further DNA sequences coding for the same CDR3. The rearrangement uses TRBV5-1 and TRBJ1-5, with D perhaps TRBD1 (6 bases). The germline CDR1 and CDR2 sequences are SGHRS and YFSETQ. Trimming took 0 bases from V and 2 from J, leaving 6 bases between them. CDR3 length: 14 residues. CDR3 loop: CASSLEGGNQPQHF. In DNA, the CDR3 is TGCGCCAGCAGCTTGGAGGGGGGCAATCAGCCCCAGCATTTT.

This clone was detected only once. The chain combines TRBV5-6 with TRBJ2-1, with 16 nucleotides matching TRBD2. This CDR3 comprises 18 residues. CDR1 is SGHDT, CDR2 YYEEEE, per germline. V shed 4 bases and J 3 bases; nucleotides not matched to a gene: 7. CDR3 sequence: CASSPGTSGRAIYNEQFF. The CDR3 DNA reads TGTGCCAGCAGCCCCGGGACTAGCGGGAGGGCCATCTACAATGAGCAGTTCTTC.

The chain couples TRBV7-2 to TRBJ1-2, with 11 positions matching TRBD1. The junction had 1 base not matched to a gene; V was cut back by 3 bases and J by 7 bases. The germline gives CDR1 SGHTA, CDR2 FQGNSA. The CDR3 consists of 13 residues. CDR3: CASSLGTGGGYTF. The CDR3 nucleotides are TGTGCCAGCAGCTTGGGGACAGGGGGTGGCTACACCTTC.

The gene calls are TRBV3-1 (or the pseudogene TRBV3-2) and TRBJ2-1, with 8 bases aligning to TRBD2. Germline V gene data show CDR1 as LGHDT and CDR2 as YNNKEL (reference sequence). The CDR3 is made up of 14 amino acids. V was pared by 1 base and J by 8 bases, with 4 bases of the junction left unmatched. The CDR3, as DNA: TGTGCCAGCAGCCAAGCCAGCGGGAGCGATGAGCAGTTCTTC. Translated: CASSQASGSDEQFF.

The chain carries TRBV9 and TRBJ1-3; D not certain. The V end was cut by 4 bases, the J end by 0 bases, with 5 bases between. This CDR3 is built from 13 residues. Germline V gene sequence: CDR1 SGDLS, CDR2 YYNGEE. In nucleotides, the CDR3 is TGTGCCAGCAGCCCGAGCTCTGGAAACACCATATATTTT. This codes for CASSPSSGNTIYF.

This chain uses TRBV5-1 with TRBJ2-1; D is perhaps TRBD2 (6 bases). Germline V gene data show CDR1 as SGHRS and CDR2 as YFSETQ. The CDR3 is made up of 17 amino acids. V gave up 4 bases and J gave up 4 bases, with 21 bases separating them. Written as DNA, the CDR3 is TGCGCCAGCAGCCGGGGGTTGGGTAGCGGAGGGTACAATGAGCAGTTCTTC. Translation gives CASSRGLGSGGYNEQFF.

The CDR3 loop reads CASSFLLQSYGYTF. CDR3 sequence (DNA): TGTGCCAGCAGCTTTCTTTTACAGTCCTATGGCTACACCTTC. The chain is built from TRBV7-2 and TRBJ1-2; D ambiguous. CDR3 length: 14 residues. V shed 3 bases and J shed 4 bases, with 12 bases lying between them. Germline V gives CDR1 SGHTA, CDR2 FQGNSA.

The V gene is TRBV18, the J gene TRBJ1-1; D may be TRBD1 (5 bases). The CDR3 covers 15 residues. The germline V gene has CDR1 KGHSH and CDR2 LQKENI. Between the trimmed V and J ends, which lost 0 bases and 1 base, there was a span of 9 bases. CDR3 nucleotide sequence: TGTGCCAGCTCACCACCGGGACTGAGGAACACTGAAGCTTTCTTT. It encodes CASSPPGLRNTEAFF.

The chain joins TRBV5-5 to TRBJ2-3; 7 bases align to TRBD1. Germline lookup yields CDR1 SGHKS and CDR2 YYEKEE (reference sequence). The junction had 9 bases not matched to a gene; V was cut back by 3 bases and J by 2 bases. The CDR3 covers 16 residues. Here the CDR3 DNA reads TGTGCCAGCAGCTGGGAGAGGGGGCTGACCACAGATACGCAGTATTTT. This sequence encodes CASSWERGLTTDTQYF.

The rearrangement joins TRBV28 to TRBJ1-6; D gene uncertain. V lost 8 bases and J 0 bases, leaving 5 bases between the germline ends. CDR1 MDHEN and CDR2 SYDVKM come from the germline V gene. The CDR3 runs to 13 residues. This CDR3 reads CASLSSYNSPLHF. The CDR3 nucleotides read TGTGCCAGCTTGAGCTCCTATAATTCACCCCTCCACTTT.

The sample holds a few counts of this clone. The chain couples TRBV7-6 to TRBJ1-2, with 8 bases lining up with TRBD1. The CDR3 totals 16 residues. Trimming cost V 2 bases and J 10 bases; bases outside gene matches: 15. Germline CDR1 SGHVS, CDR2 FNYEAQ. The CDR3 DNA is TGTGCCAGCAGCTTAAGGGGGGCCGGACAGGGTGTCGACTACACCTTC. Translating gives CASSLRGAGQGVDYTF. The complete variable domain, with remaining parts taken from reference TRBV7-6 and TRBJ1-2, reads GAGVSQSPRYKVTKRGQDVALRCDPISGHVSLYWYRQALGQGPEFLTYFNYEAQQDKSGLPNDRFSAERPEGSISTLTIQRTEQRDSAMYRCASSLRGAGQGVDYTFGSGTRLTVV.

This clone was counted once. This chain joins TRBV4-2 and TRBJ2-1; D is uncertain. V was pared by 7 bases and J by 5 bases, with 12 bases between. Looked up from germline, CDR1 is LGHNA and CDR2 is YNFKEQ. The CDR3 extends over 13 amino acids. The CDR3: CASNRSYNNEQFF. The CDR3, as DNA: TGTGCCAGCAACCGTTCCTATAACAATGAGCAGTTCTTC.

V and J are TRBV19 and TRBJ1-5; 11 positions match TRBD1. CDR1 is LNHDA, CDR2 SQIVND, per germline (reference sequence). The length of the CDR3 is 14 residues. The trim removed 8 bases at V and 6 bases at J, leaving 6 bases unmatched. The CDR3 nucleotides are TGTGCCAGTGCGGACAGGGGGCTAGGTCAGCCCCAGCATTTT. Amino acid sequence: CASADRGLGQPQHF.

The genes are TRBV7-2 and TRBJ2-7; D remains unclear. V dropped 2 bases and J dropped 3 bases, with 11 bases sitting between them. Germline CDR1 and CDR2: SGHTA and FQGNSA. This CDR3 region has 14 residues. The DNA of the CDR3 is TGTGCCAGCAGCTTACCCGGGTCTAACTACGAGCAGTACTTC. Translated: CASSLPGSNYEQYF.

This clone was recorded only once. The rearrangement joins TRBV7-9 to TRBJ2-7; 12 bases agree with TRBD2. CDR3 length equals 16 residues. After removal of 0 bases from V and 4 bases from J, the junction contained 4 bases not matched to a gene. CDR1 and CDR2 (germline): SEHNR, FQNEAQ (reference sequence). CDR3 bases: TGTGCCAGCAGCTTAGCGCTAGCGGGGGGGATGTACGAGCAGTACTTC. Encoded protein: CASSLALAGGMYEQYF.

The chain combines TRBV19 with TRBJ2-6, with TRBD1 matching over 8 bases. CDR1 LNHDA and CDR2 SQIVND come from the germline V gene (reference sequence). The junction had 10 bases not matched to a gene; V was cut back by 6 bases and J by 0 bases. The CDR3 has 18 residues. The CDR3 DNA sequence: TGTGCCAGTAGCCCAGCCGGGACAGGCCCCTCTGGGGCCAACGTCCTGACTTTC. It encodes CASSPAGTGPSGANVLTF.

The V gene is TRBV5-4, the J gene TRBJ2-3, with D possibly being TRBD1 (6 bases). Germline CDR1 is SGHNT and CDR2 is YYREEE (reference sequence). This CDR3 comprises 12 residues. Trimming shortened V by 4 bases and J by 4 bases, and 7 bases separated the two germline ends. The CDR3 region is CASSGGADTQYF. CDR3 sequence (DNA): TGTGCCAGCAGCGGGGGCGCAGATACGCAGTATTTT.

The CDR3 coding sequence is TGTGCCAGCAGTGATCGTTTACGGGGGAATAGCAATCAGCCCCAGCATTTT. This translates into CASSDRLRGNSNQPQHF. This sequence joins TRBV2 and TRBJ1-5; tentative D call: TRBD1 (5 bases). Germline values: CDR1 SNHLY, CDR2 FYNNEI. The CDR3 extends over 17 amino acids. The ends were cut back, 3 bases at V and 0 bases at J, with 15 bases in the middle.

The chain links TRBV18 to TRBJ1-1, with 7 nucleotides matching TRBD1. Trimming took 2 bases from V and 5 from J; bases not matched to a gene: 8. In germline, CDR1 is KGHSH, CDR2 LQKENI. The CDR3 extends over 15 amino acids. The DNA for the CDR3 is TGTGCCAGCTCACCAACGACAGGGCCTTATACTGAAGCTTTCTTT. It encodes CASSPTTGPYTEAFF.

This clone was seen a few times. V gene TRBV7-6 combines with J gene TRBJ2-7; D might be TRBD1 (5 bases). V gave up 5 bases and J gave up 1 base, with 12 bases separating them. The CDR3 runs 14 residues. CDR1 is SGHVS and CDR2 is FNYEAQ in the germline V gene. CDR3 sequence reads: CASSPRSGSYEQYF. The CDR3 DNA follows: TGTGCCAGCAGCCCGCGGTCAGGGTCCTACGAGCAGTACTTC.

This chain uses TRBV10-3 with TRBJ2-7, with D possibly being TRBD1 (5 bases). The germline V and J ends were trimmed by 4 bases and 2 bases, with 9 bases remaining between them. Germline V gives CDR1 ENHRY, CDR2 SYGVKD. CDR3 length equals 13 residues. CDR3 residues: CAISGRQTYEQYF. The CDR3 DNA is TGTGCCATCAGTGGTCGACAGACCTACGAGCAGTACTTC.

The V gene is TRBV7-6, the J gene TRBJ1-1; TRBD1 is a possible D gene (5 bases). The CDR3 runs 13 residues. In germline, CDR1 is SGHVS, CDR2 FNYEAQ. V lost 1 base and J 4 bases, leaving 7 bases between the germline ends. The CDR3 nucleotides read TGTGCCAGCAGCTTAGGGGGGGGCACTGAAGCTTTCTTT. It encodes CASSLGGGTEAFF.

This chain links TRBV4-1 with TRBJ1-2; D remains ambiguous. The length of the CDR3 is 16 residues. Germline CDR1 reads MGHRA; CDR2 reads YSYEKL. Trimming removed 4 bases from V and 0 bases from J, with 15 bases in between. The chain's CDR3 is CASSPAQVLSNYGYTF. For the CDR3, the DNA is TGCGCCAGCAGCCCCGCCCAGGTCCTATCTAACTATGGCTACACCTTC.

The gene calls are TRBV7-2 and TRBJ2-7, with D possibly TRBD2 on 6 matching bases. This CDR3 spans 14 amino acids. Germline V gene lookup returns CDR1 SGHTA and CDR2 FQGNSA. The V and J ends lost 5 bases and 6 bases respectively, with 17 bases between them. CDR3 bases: TGTGCCAGCAGCAATAGGCGGGGTGTGGGCGAGCAGTACTTC. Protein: CASSNRRGVGEQYF.

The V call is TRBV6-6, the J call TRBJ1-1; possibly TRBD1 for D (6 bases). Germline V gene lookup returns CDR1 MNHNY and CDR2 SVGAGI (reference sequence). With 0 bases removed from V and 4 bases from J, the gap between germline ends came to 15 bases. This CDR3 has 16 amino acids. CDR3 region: CASSYSTGAGVTEAFF. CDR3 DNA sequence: TGTGCCAGCAGTTACTCAACGGGGGCGGGAGTCACTGAAGCTTTCTTT.

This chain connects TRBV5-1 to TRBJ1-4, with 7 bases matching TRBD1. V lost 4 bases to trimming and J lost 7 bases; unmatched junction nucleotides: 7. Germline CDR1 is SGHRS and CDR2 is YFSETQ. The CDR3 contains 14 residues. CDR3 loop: CASSPTGISEKLFF. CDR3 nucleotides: TGCGCCAGCAGCCCGACAGGGATTAGTGAAAAACTGTTTTTT. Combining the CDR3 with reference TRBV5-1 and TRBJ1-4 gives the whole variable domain KAGVTQTPRYLIKTRGQQVTLSCSPISGHRSVSWYQQTPGQGLQFLFEYFSETQRNKGNFPGRFSGRQFSNSRSEMNVSTLELGDSALYLCASSPTGISEKLFFGSGTQLSVL.

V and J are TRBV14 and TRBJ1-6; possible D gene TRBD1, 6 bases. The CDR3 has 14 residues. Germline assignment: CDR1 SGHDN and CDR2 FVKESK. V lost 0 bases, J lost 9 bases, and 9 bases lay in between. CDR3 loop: CASSQELDSSPLHF. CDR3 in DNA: TGTGCCAGCAGCCAAGAGTTGGACAGTTCACCCCTCCACTTT.

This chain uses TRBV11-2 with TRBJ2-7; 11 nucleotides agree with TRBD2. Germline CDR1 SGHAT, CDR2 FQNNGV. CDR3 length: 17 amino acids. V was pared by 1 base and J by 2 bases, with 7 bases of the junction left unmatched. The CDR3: CASSLGRLAGPTYEQYF. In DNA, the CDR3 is TGTGCCAGCAGCTTAGGTAGACTAGCGGGACCTACCTACGAGCAGTACTTC.

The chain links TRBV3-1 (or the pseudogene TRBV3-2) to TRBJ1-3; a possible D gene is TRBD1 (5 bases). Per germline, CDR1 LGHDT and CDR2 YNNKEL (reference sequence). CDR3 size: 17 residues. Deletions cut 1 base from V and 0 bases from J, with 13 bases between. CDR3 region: CASSQVSQGTSGNTIYF. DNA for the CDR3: TGTGCCAGCAGCCAAGTCAGTCAGGGCACCTCTGGAAACACCATATATTTT.